This T cell receptor beta chain originates from a study of identical twins. The table lists this clonotype with a few counts. In germline, CDR1 is DFQATT, CDR2 SNEGSKA (reference sequence). Deletions cut 6 bases from V and 5 bases from J, with 13 bases between. The CDR3 totals 12 residues. Using its own MiXCR run on the 5' RACE reads, TCRdb lists one record per CDR3 protein. Of some 790,000 distinct CDR3 sequences in the sample, roughly 20% were seen once. These same data were also listed under a study on T cells expressing NK-cell markers. That work adds: Underlying the TCR beta repertoires were sorted CD3+CD56+NKG2C+, CD3+CD56+NKG2C- and CD3+CD56-NKG2C+ T cells. The sorts in several experiments were restricted to alpha-beta TCR T cells by an anti-gamma-delta TCR antibody. Leadership of the CD3+CD56-NKG2C+ fraction also belonged to these clonotypes in several donors.

The rearrangement joins TRBV20-1 to TRBJ2-5; D unresolved. The receptor was derived from a woman in her late teens or twenties in good health. Sequencing input: PBMCs. CDR3 region: CSADSLTETQYF. In nucleotides, the CDR3 is TGCAGTGCAGACTCCCTCACGGAGACCCAGTACTTC.